These 29 T cell receptor beta chains were sequenced from one sample in a study of blood T cell repertoires in COVID-19. Some clones are missing from TCRdb's copy, which holds only in-frame ones; the method was immunoSEQ multiplex PCR. The sample holds a few hundred thousand clones; 75% to 90% are singletons and the top ten take 6.3%. Sample: peripheral blood. These receptor sequences come from a woman between 50 and 59 years old with COVID-19, enrolled during active disease.

This clone showed up just a few times. The gene calls are TRBV7-2 and TRBJ1-2, with a weak D call TRBD1 (6 bases). Germline V lookup: CDR1 SGHTA, CDR2 FQGNSA. The CDR3 is 15 amino acids. Trimming shortened V by 1 base and J by 4 bases, and 13 bases separated the two germline ends. As DNA, the CDR3 is TGTGCCAGCAGCTTAGTGGGAGGGGGGATCTATGGCTACACCTTC. It encodes CASSLVGGGIYGYTF.

The chain joins TRBV27 to TRBJ1-1; TRBD1 agrees at 9 bases. V was clipped by 6 bases and J by 6 bases; unmatched bases: 14. This CDR3 spans 16 amino acids. CDR1 and CDR2 from the germline V gene are MNHEY and SMNVEV (reference sequence). The CDR3 reads CASSLPPTGGFSEAFF. CDR3 bases: TGTGCCAGCAGCCTACCTCCCACAGGGGGCTTTTCTGAAGCTTTCTTT.

The chain uses TRBV18 and TRBJ1-4; D is ambiguous. CDR1 KGHSH and CDR2 LQKENI come from the germline V gene. V was cut by 5 bases and J by 7 bases, with 14 bases left in between. The length of the CDR3 is 14 residues. This CDR3 reads CASSMFAVSEKLFF. The CDR3 DNA sequence: TGTGCCAGCTCAATGTTTGCCGTCAGTGAAAAACTGTTTTTT.

The chain is built from TRBV5-4 and TRBJ2-5; the match to TRBD2 covers 13 bases. This CDR3 comprises 15 residues. Germline assignment: CDR1 SGHNT and CDR2 YYREEE (reference sequence). Unmatched junction bases numbered 5, after V lost 4 bases and J lost 5 bases. This CDR3 reads CASSLGLAGFETQYF. DNA for the CDR3: TGTGCCAGCAGCCTGGGACTAGCGGGATTTGAGACCCAGTACTTC. Combining the CDR3 with reference TRBV5-4 and TRBJ2-5 gives the whole variable domain ETGVTQSPTHLIKTRGQQVTLRCSSQSGHNTVSWYQQALGQGPQFIFQYYREEENGRGNFPPRFSGLQFPNYSSELNVNALELDDSALYLCASSLGLAGFETQYFGPGTRLLVL.

The gene calls are TRBV10-3 and TRBJ1-1, with D perhaps TRBD1 (6 bases). The V gene lost 8 bases and the J gene lost 4 bases, with 11 bases spanning the gap. The CDR3 has 12 amino acids. CDR1 and CDR2 (germline): ENHRY, SYGVKD. The CDR3 reads CAIGGAVTEAFF. CDR3 DNA: TGTGCCATCGGGGGCGCGGTCACTGAAGCTTTCTTT.

This chain uses TRBV27 with TRBJ2-7; 9 bases fit TRBD1. V gave up 6 bases and J gave up 2 bases; unmatched junction bases: 5. Germline V gene lookup returns CDR1 MNHEY and CDR2 SMNVEV (reference sequence). CDR3 length equals 14 residues. The CDR3 coding sequence is TGTGCCAGCAGACCACACAGGGGGCCCTACGAGCAGTACTTC. Translating gives CASRPHRGPYEQYF.

The CDR3 region has the DNA TGTGCCAGCAGCTTGGCTCGTGGGACAGGGGGGTTTTATGGCTACACCTTC. This sequence encodes CASSLARGTGGFYGYTF. The chain recombines TRBV5-4 with TRBJ1-2; TRBD1 aligns across 11 bases. CDR1 is SGHNT, CDR2 YYREEE, per germline (reference sequence). The CDR3 sequence is 17 residues long. Trimming removed 0 bases from V and 5 bases from J; junction bases left unmatched: 9.

A single count supports this clone. The rearrangement joins TRBV6-5 to TRBJ1-1, with 9 bases matching TRBD1. The J segment lost 0 bases and the V segment lost 6 bases, leaving 2 bases of the junction unmatched. Germline V CDR1 and CDR2: MNHEY, SVGAGI. The CDR3 contains 14 residues. The CDR3 sequence: CASRDRGLNTEAFF. For the CDR3, the DNA is TGTGCCAGCAGGGACAGGGGTTTGAACACTGAAGCTTTCTTT.

The rearrangement joins TRBV12-5 to TRBJ2-2, with TRBD1 matching 8 bases. CDR3 length equals 12 residues. J lost 3 bases, V lost 10 bases, and 1 base had no gene match. CDR1 LGHNT and CDR2 FRNRAP come from the germline V gene. For the CDR3, the DNA is TGTGCTACGGGACAGGACACCGGGGAGCTGTTTTTT. It is translated as CATGQDTGELFF.

V gene TRBV6-2 or TRBV6-3 combines with J gene TRBJ2-1, with TRBD2 matching 10 bases. V lost 4 bases, J lost 3 bases, and 3 bases stayed unmatched. The CDR3 runs 15 residues. Germline V CDR1 and CDR2: MNHEY, SVGEGT. For the CDR3, the DNA is TGTGCCAGCAGTTTGACTAGCGGGTACTACAATGAGCAGTTCTTC. Translated, it gives CASSLTSGYYNEQFF.

The chain links TRBV7-8 to TRBJ2-7, with D hard to call. The CDR3 extends over 12 amino acids. The V gene lost 3 bases and the J gene lost 6 bases, with 9 bases spanning the gap. CDR1 and CDR2 (germline): SGHVS, FQNEAQ. In nucleotides, the CDR3 is TGTGCCAGCAGCTTTAATATCGTCGAGCAGTACTTC. This encodes CASSFNIVEQYF.

This clone has just one count. The chain employs TRBV4-1 and TRBJ2-3; 8 positions agree with TRBD2. Germline loops: CDR1 MGHRA, CDR2 YSYEKL. CDR3 length: 17 residues. V trimming: 0 bases; J trimming: 0 bases; junction bases outside the gene matches: 5. This chain's CDR3 is CASSQDLSGASTDTQYF. In DNA, the CDR3 is TGCGCCAGCAGCCAAGATCTTAGCGGGGCTAGCACAGATACGCAGTATTTT.

V and J are TRBV12-5 and TRBJ2-1; 8 positions match TRBD2. The V gene end was trimmed by 6 bases and the J gene end by 8 bases; junction bases not matched to a gene: 15. This CDR3 has 16 residues. CDR1 and CDR2 (germline): LGHNT, FRNRAP. The CDR3 is CASGPYSGLGADEQFF. The CDR3 nucleotides are TGTGCTAGTGGACCCTACTCGGGACTAGGGGCGGATGAGCAGTTCTTC.

J is TRBJ2-3 and V is TRBV6-2 or TRBV6-3; TRBD2 might be the D (5 bases). From germline, CDR1 is MNHEY and CDR2 SVGEGT. The CDR3 is 15 amino acids. V lost 5 bases and J 6 bases, leaving 18 bases between the germline ends. The CDR3 sequence: CASSPRRSKADTQYF. CDR3 in DNA: TGTGCCAGCAGTCCCCGGAGGAGTAAGGCGGATACGCAGTATTTT.

The gene calls are TRBV10-3 and TRBJ2-1; weak D call: TRBD2 (7 bases). Germline V gene data show CDR1 as ENHRY and CDR2 as SYGVKD. V was trimmed by 9 bases and J by 7 bases, leaving 13 bases between them. This CDR3 comprises 12 residues. The CDR3 spells CAIKQGGNEQFF. The CDR3 bases are TGTGCCATAAAACAGGGAGGGAATGAGCAGTTCTTC.

The rearrangement links TRBV19 to TRBJ2-1; TRBD2 agrees at 7 bases. The V segment lost 3 bases and the J segment 8 bases; nucleotides outside the gene matches: 7. CDR1 is LNHDA, CDR2 SQIVND, per germline (reference sequence). CDR3 length: 14 amino acids. CDR3 protein: CASSMWEGRYEQFF. The CDR3 nucleotides read TGTGCCAGTAGTATGTGGGAGGGCCGGTATGAGCAGTTCTTC. Full variable domain (missing parts from reference TRBV19 and TRBJ2-1): DGGITQSPKYLFRKEGQNVTLSCEQNLNHDAMYWYRQDPGQGLRLIYYSQIVNDFQKGDIAEGYSVSREKKESFPLTVTSAQKNPTAFYLCASSMWEGRYEQFFGPGTRLTVL.

This rearrangement joins TRBV5-1 to TRBJ2-1; 14 bases match TRBD2. V trimming: 4 bases; J trimming: 9 bases; junction bases outside the gene matches: 12. The CDR3 has 17 residues. The germline V gene encodes CDR1 SGHRS and CDR2 YFSETQ. This chain's CDR3 is CASSPTTGTSGSAEQFF. The CDR3 DNA reads TGCGCCAGCAGCCCCACCACCGGGACTAGCGGGAGCGCTGAGCAGTTCTTC.

The V gene is TRBV7-3, the J gene TRBJ2-1, with D maybe TRBD1 (5 bases). Germline V gives CDR1 SGHTA, CDR2 FQGTGA. This CDR3 is built from 16 residues. V lost 1 base to trimming and J lost 5 bases, with 15 bases between them. The CDR3 DNA is TGTGCCAGCAGCTTAAGGGCACTGACAGTGAACAATGAGCAGTTCTTC. It yields the protein CASSLRALTVNNEQFF.

V is TRBV7-2 and J is TRBJ1-3, with 9 bases identical to TRBD1. The CDR3 spans 15 residues. CDR1 is SGHTA, CDR2 FQGNSA, per germline. Trimming removed 2 bases from V and 8 bases from J; junction bases left unmatched: 7. CDR3 in DNA: TGTGCCAGCAGCTTACTGGGACAGGGCGCGGACACCATATATTTT. Residues: CASSLLGQGADTIYF.

The J gene is TRBJ1-5, the V gene TRBV2; D is ambiguous. The V gene's germline CDR1 is SNHLY and CDR2 FYNNEI. Between the trimmed V and J ends, which lost 7 bases and 0 bases, there was a span of 7 bases. The CDR3 has 13 residues. CDR3 nucleotides: TGTGCCAGCATTTCAGGTAGCAATCAGCCCCAGCATTTT. Its protein product is CASISGSNQPQHF.

The J gene is TRBJ2-1, the V gene TRBV18, with 13 bases matching TRBD2. With 4 bases clipped from V and 10 bases from J, the junction kept 16 bases outside the gene matches. Germline V lookup: CDR1 KGHSH, CDR2 LQKENI. The CDR3 sequence is 18 residues long. The CDR3 DNA reads as TGTGCCAGCTCACTACGGACTAGCGGGAGTGGGGTTTTGGAGGAGCAGTTCTTC. Encoded protein: CASSLRTSGSGVLEEQFF.

This clone has a single count. This chain uses TRBV15 with TRBJ2-5, with TRBD2 matching 11 bases. The CDR3 length is 17 residues. Germline trimming cut 4 bases from V and 6 bases from J; bases unmatched to any gene: 13. Per the germline V gene, CDR1 is LNHNV and CDR2 is YYDKDF (reference sequence). The CDR3 DNA reads as TGTGCCACCAGCACCACGATAGCGGGAGGGGGCAAGAAGACCCAGTACTTC. This translates into CATSTTIAGGGKKTQYF.

This clone was detected only once. Germline is not matched at one junction end, which may reflect a read error. V is TRBV6-5 and J is TRBJ1-2, with 9 bases that match TRBD1. CDR3 size: 14 residues. The germline V gene encodes CDR1 MNHEY and CDR2 SVGAGI. DNA for the CDR3: TGTGCCAGCAGTGACTCTGGACAGGGGTATGGCTACACCTTC. As protein: CASSDSGQGYGYTF.

The gene calls are TRBV27 and TRBJ1-2; no reliable D call. The germline V gene encodes CDR1 MNHEY and CDR2 SMNVEV (reference sequence). The ends were cut back, 0 bases at V and 10 bases at J, with 9 bases in the middle. The CDR3 consists of 12 residues. The CDR3 nucleotides read TGTGCCAGCAGTTTATCGGGAGGGATCTACACCTTC. Encoded protein: CASSLSGGIYTF.

This rearrangement joins TRBV5-1 to TRBJ1-1; D not resolved. The CDR3 is made up of 14 amino acids. Germline V gene sequence: CDR1 SGHRS, CDR2 YFSETQ. V was pared by 4 bases and J by 1 base, with 11 bases between. CDR3: CASSRQTSNTEAFF. The CDR3 DNA reads as TGCGCCAGCAGCCGACAAACTTCGAACACTGAAGCTTTCTTT.

Of note for this clone: Other DNA sequences in this sample translate to the same CDR3. V gene TRBV18 combines with J gene TRBJ2-5; possibly TRBD2 for D (5 bases). CDR3 length equals 13 residues. CDR1 is KGHSH and CDR2 is LQKENI in the germline V gene. V was trimmed by 3 bases and J by 4 bases, leaving 9 bases between them. The CDR3 is CASSPVEGETQYF. For the CDR3, the DNA is TGTGCCAGCTCACCGGTCGAGGGAGAGACCCAGTACTTC.

This clone has just a few counts. This chain connects TRBV27 to TRBJ1-6; 7 bases map to TRBD1. The trim removed 6 bases at V and 9 bases at J, leaving 8 bases unmatched. The germline V gene has CDR1 MNHEY and CDR2 SMNVEV (reference sequence). This CDR3 spans 14 amino acids. CDR3: CASRSGQAISPLHF. The DNA for the CDR3 is TGTGCCAGCAGATCCGGACAGGCAATTTCACCCCTCCACTTT.

This clone was picked up a small number of times. The chain combines TRBV6-1 with TRBJ2-6; D uncertain. The CDR3 is 16 amino acids. From germline, CDR1 is MNHNS and CDR2 SASEGT. Trimming took 1 base from V and 0 from J, leaving 7 bases between them. The DNA of the CDR3 is TGTGCCAGCAGTGAAGGTTCGGGCTCTGGGGCCAACGTCCTGACTTTC. Translated: CASSEGSGSGANVLTF.

This rearrangement joins TRBV5-1 to TRBJ2-2; D might be TRBD2 (5 bases). Germline assignment: CDR1 SGHRS and CDR2 YFSETQ. V was clipped by 6 bases and J by 1 base, with 16 bases between them. The CDR3 consists of 16 residues. This chain's CDR3 is CASTSFVAWNTGELFF. For the CDR3, the DNA is TGCGCCAGCACCTCCTTTGTAGCGTGGAACACCGGGGAGCTGTTTTTT.